Following are 14 T cell receptor beta chains from one sample sequenced in a study of T cell responses to AZD1222 COVID-19 vaccine. Profiling relied on immunoSEQ multiplex PCR, and the TCRdb table lists in-frame clones only, not all of them. This sample has 45,000 to 55,000 clones, with roughly 80% found just once. The sample consisted of peripheral blood, taken on day 0 of MenACWY control vaccination. The receptors shown here come from an adult in good health.

The chain has TRBV10-1 and TRBJ2-6; D tentatively reads TRBD1 or TRBD2 (6 bases each). The CDR3 loop spans 15 amino acids. Trimming removed 9 bases from V and 0 bases from J, with 12 bases in between. In germline, CDR1 is WNHNN, CDR2 SYGVQD (reference sequence). The CDR3 sequence: CASAQGGSGANVLTF. The CDR3 nucleotides are TGCGCCAGTGCACAGGGAGGCTCTGGGGCCAACGTCCTGACTTTC.

The CDR3 DNA is TGTGCCAGCAGTGAAGTCCAGGCCTTGGGTGGCTACACCTTC. This encodes CASSEVQALGGYTF. This chain uses TRBV2 with TRBJ1-2; D gene unclear. The CDR3 has 14 amino acids. The germline V gene has CDR1 SNHLY and CDR2 FYNNEI. The V gene lost 1 base and the J gene lost 7 bases, with 13 bases spanning the gap. Filled out from reference TRBV2 and TRBJ1-2, the complete variable domain reads EPEVTQTPSHQVTQMGQEVILRCVPISNHLYFYWYRQILGQKVEFLVSFYNNEISEKSEIFDDQFSVERPDGSNFTLKIRSTKLEDSAMYFCASSEVQALGGYTFGSGTRLTVV.

This clone was seen a handful of times. This CDR3 reads CASSSGLLGDNEQFF. For the CDR3, the DNA is TGCGCCAGCAGCAGCGGCCTCCTGGGGGACAATGAGCAGTTCTTC. The V call is TRBV5-1, the J call TRBJ2-1, with D perhaps matching TRBD1 or TRBD2 (5 bases each). Germline V gene data show CDR1 as SGHRS and CDR2 as YFSETQ. The CDR3 has 15 amino acids. The germline V and J ends were trimmed by 4 bases and 5 bases, with 16 bases remaining between them.

This chain links TRBV7-9 with TRBJ1-1; no clear D gene. The CDR3 extends over 14 amino acids. Trimming took 1 base from V and 0 from J, leaving 6 bases between them. The germline CDR1 and CDR2 sequences are SEHNR and FQNEAQ (reference sequence). The CDR3 spells CASSLGTVNTEAFF. The CDR3 bases are TGTGCCAGCAGCTTAGGGACGGTGAACACTGAAGCTTTCTTT.

This chain links TRBV27 with TRBJ2-5; 8 positions agree with TRBD2. CDR3 size: 15 residues. V lost 1 base to trimming and J lost 5 bases; unmatched junction nucleotides: 6. Germline CDR1 is MNHEY and CDR2 is SMNVEV (reference sequence). The CDR3 region has the DNA TGTGCCAGCAGTTTATTAGCGGGGTCCGGGGAGACCCAGTACTTC. Translation gives CASSLLAGSGETQYF.

This sequence joins TRBV5-1 and TRBJ1-1, with TRBD1 matching 9 bases. J was trimmed by 0 bases and V by 4 bases; bases with no gene match: 7. This CDR3 contains 16 residues. Per germline, CDR1 SGHRS and CDR2 YFSETQ. As DNA, the CDR3 is TGCGCCAGCAGCGAGGACAGGGGAAATATGAACACTGAAGCTTTCTTT. As protein: CASSEDRGNMNTEAFF. Variable domain in full (rest from reference TRBV5-1 and TRBJ1-1): KAGVTQTPRYLIKTRGQQVTLSCSPISGHRSVSWYQQTPGQGLQFLFEYFSETQRNKGNFPGRFSGRQFSNSRSEMNVSTLELGDSALYLCASSEDRGNMNTEAFFGQGTRLTVV.

This rearrangement joins TRBV25-1 to TRBJ1-1; tentatively, D is TRBD1 (6 bases). Germline V gene data show CDR1 as MGHDK and CDR2 as SYGVNS. V gave up 6 bases and J gave up 2 bases, with 10 bases separating them. This CDR3 has 13 residues. The CDR3 spells CASSRGQNTEAFF. The CDR3 DNA sequence: TGTGCCAGCAGCAGGGGACAAAACACTGAAGCTTTCTTT. The whole variable domain, filled in from reference TRBV25-1 and TRBJ1-1, reads EADIYQTPRYLVIGTGKKITLECSQTMGHDKMYWYQQDPGMELHLIHYSYGVNSTEKGDLSSESTVSRIRTEHFPLTLESARPSHTSQYLCASSRGQNTEAFFGQGTRLTVV.

V gene TRBV7-2 combines with J gene TRBJ2-1; TRBD2 might be the D (6 bases). CDR1 and CDR2 (germline): SGHTA, FQGNSA. Trimming cost V 0 bases and J 3 bases, with 9 bases left between them. The CDR3 is 15 amino acids. CDR3 DNA sequence: TGTGCCAGCAGCTTAGCGGGGGGATACTACAATGAGCAGTTCTTC. It is translated as CASSLAGGYYNEQFF.

The chain couples TRBV7-2 to TRBJ1-2; D remains ambiguous. This CDR3 is built from 13 residues. The germline V and J ends were trimmed by 4 bases and 5 bases, with 11 bases remaining between them. The V gene's germline CDR1 is SGHTA and CDR2 FQGNSA. The CDR3: CASSSRSSYGYTF. DNA for the CDR3: TGTGCCAGCAGCTCCCGCAGTTCTTATGGCTACACCTTC.

The count of this clone is one. The chain's CDR3 is CASSESPGNTIYF. The CDR3 nucleotides read TGCGCCAGCAGTGAGTCGCCTGGAAACACCATATATTTT. The rearrangement links TRBV10-2 to TRBJ1-3; D gene unclear. Germline values: CDR1 WSHSY, CDR2 SAAADI. V was cut by 0 bases and J by 2 bases, with 2 bases left in between. This CDR3 has 13 amino acids.

CDR3 bases: TGTGCCAGCAGTCCAGAGCTCGCGGCCTACGAGCAGTACTTC. Residues: CASSPELAAYEQYF. The chain carries TRBV6-5 and TRBJ2-7; D is ambiguous. Trimming left V 5 bases short and J 2 bases short, with 13 bases between. The germline gives CDR1 MNHEY, CDR2 SVGAGI. The CDR3 sequence is 14 residues long.

The chain is built from TRBV2 and TRBJ1-5; 7 nucleotides match TRBD1. Germline assignment: CDR1 SNHLY and CDR2 FYNNEI. Losses at the gene ends were 6 bases for V and 1 base for J; bases not matched to a gene: 6. There are 15 residues in the CDR3. The CDR3 reads CASRGQGGSNQPQHF. The CDR3 DNA is TGTGCCAGCAGGGGGCAGGGGGGCAGCAATCAGCCCCAGCATTTT.

Remarks on this clone: This same CDR3 is encoded by further DNA sequences in the sample. V is TRBV2 and J is TRBJ2-5; the D call may be TRBD1 or TRBD2 (6 bases each). V was clipped by 4 bases and J by 5 bases, with 14 bases between them. Germline-derived CDR1 and CDR2 are SNHLY and FYNNEI. The CDR3 consists of 14 residues. The CDR3 bases are TGTGCCAGCAGTGGTACGGGGGCTGGGGAGACCCAGTACTTC. This gives the protein CASSGTGAGETQYF. Full variable domain (rest looked up from reference TRBV2 and TRBJ2-5): EPEVTQTPSHQVTQMGQEVILRCVPISNHLYFYWYRQILGQKVEFLVSFYNNEISEKSEIFDDQFSVERPDGSNFTLKIRSTKLEDSAMYFCASSGTGAGETQYFGPGTRLLVL.

The V gene is TRBV30, the J gene TRBJ1-2; perhaps TRBD1 as D (6 bases). The CDR3 spans 13 residues. From germline, CDR1 is GTSNPN and CDR2 SVGIG (reference sequence). Trimming took 2 bases from V and 2 from J, leaving 9 bases between them. The CDR3: CAWSRTDNYGYTF. CDR3 bases: TGTGCCTGGAGTCGGACAGACAACTATGGCTACACCTTC.